Listed below are T cell receptor beta chains from one sample, sequenced in a study of blood T cell repertoires in COVID-19. Clones were read by immunoSEQ multiplex PCR, and TCRdb kept only the in-frame ones, dropping some. The sample lists about 220,000 clones, about 79% occurring once. Sequenced input: PBMCs or T cells enriched from blood (not recorded which). Source of these receptors: a woman aged 55-70 years who had recovered from COVID-19. Each CDR3 is given with its conserved first and last residue. Each record gives: D gene, J gene, clone size, V gene, CDR3 protein, CDR3 DNA. D genes are given only for firm matches. The listing skips clone size in some rows; elsewhere it reads once, few, many or a size class.

d_call: TRBD2; j_call: TRBJ2-7; clone_size: .; v_call: TRBV5-1; cdr3_aa: CASSLARSGAGGRDEQYF; cdr3_nt: TGCGCCAGCAGCTTGGCCCGGTCTGGAGCGGGAGGCCGGGACGAGCAGTACTTC
d_call: .; j_call: TRBJ1-2; clone_size: .; v_call: TRBV11-1; cdr3_aa: CASSLGARSLYGYTF; cdr3_nt: TGTGCCAGCAGCTTAGGGGCTCGGTCCCTCTATGGCTACACCTTC
d_call: .; j_call: TRBJ1-1; clone_size: .; v_call: TRBV5-1; cdr3_aa: CASSSGTTPLNTEAFF; cdr3_nt: TGCGCCAGCAGCTCCGGGACAACCCCGCTGAACACTGAAGCTTTCTTT
d_call: .; j_call: TRBJ2-7; clone_size: .; v_call: TRBV18; cdr3_aa: CASSRSEGQNYEQYF; cdr3_nt: TGTGCCAGCTCACGCTCGGAGGGGCAAAACTACGAGCAGTACTTC
d_call: .; j_call: TRBJ2-5; clone_size: .; v_call: TRBV20-1; cdr3_aa: CSAELQETQYF; cdr3_nt: TGCAGTGCGGAGCTCCAAGAGACCCAGTACTTC
d_call: .; j_call: TRBJ2-5; clone_size: once; v_call: TRBV14; cdr3_aa: CASSPRRAQETQYF; cdr3_nt: TGTGCCAGCAGCCCCCGCAGGGCTCAAGAGACCCAGTACTTC
d_call: .; j_call: TRBJ2-5; clone_size: .; v_call: TRBV19; cdr3_aa: CATAGIPGETQYF; cdr3_nt: TGTGCCACCGCCGGGATCCCCGGGGAGACCCAGTACTTC
d_call: .; j_call: TRBJ2-3; clone_size: .; v_call: TRBV6-1; cdr3_aa: CASSEGGTHYVTQYF; cdr3_nt: TGTGCCAGCAGTGAAGGAGGTACACACTACGTTACGCAGTATTTT
d_call: TRBD2; j_call: TRBJ2-2; clone_size: few; v_call: TRBV4-2; cdr3_aa: CASSQDALAGGTGELFF; cdr3_nt: TGTGCCAGCAGCCAAGATGCACTAGCGGGGGGTACCGGGGAGCTGTTTTTT
d_call: .; j_call: TRBJ1-1; clone_size: .; v_call: TRBV16; cdr3_aa: CASSPGAGGTEAFF; cdr3_nt: TGTGCCAGCAGCCCTGGGGCGGGGGGCACTGAAGCTTTCTTT
d_call: TRBD2; j_call: TRBJ2-2; clone_size: .; v_call: TRBV5-6; cdr3_aa: CASSGGLGLPGELFF; cdr3_nt: TGTGCCAGCAGCGGAGGACTAGGTCTGCCCGGGGAGCTGTTTTTT
d_call: .; j_call: TRBJ2-2; clone_size: .; v_call: TRBV18; cdr3_aa: CASSTPTGELFF; cdr3_nt: TGTGCCAGCTCCACACCCACCGGGGAGCTGTTTTTT
d_call: TRBD2; j_call: TRBJ2-3; clone_size: .; v_call: TRBV5-4; cdr3_aa: CASTIDSGGARSTDTQYF; cdr3_nt: TGTGCCAGCACCATAGACTCCGGGGGGGCCAGGAGCACAGATACGCAGTATTTT
d_call: TRBD1; j_call: TRBJ2-5; clone_size: .; v_call: TRBV27; cdr3_aa: CASSTTSRDRLETQYF; cdr3_nt: TGTGCCAGCAGTACAACCTCCCGGGACAGACTGGAGACCCAGTACTTC
d_call: TRBD2; j_call: TRBJ2-1; clone_size: .; v_call: TRBV5-4; cdr3_aa: CASSLAWQRGGGEQFF; cdr3_nt: TGTGCCAGCAGCTTGGCCTGGCAGCGGGGGGGCGGTGAGCAGTTCTTC
d_call: TRBD2; j_call: TRBJ2-5; clone_size: .; v_call: TRBV5-1; cdr3_aa: CATSPRTSGRQETQYF; cdr3_nt: TGCGCCACTTCTCCCCGGACTAGCGGGAGGCAAGAGACCCAGTACTTC
d_call: TRBD2; j_call: TRBJ2-7; clone_size: .; v_call: TRBV6-5; cdr3_aa: CASRVSGNAYEQYF; cdr3_nt: TGTGCCAGCAGAGTTAGCGGGAACGCCTACGAGCAGTACTTC
d_call: TRBD2; j_call: TRBJ2-7; clone_size: .; v_call: TRBV5-1; cdr3_aa: CASSFLSGGAPYEQYF; cdr3_nt: TGCGCCAGCAGCTTCCTCAGCGGGGGGGCCCCCTACGAGCAGTACTTC
d_call: .; j_call: TRBJ2-7; clone_size: .; v_call: TRBV7-2; cdr3_aa: CASSLGVGGYEQYF; cdr3_nt: TGTGCCAGCAGCTTAGGGGTAGGGGGCTACGAGCAGTACTTC
d_call: .; j_call: TRBJ2-7; clone_size: .; v_call: TRBV14; cdr3_aa: CASSRPSQGGGQYF; cdr3_nt: TGTGCCAGCAGCCGACCCTCCCAAGGGGGGGGGCAGTACTTC
d_call: .; j_call: TRBJ2-1; clone_size: .; v_call: TRBV19; cdr3_aa: CASSYRGAEGDEQFF; cdr3_nt: TGTGCCAGTAGTTATAGGGGAGCTGAGGGGGATGAGCAGTTCTTC
d_call: TRBD2; j_call: TRBJ2-4; clone_size: once; v_call: TRBV2; cdr3_aa: CASSAASGEVNIQYF; cdr3_nt: TGTGCCAGCAGCGCGGCTAGCGGGGAGGTGAACATTCAGTACTTC
d_call: .; j_call: TRBJ1-5; clone_size: .; v_call: TRBV27; cdr3_aa: CASSFQGSNQPQHF; cdr3_nt: TGTGCCAGCAGTTTCCAGGGCTCCAATCAGCCCCAGCATTTT
d_call: TRBD1; j_call: TRBJ2-7; clone_size: once; v_call: TRBV27; cdr3_aa: CASRRGQASSYEQYF; cdr3_nt: TGTGCCAGCAGGAGGGGACAGGCAAGCTCCTACGAGCAGTACTTC
d_call: TRBD1; j_call: TRBJ1-1; clone_size: .; v_call: TRBV18; cdr3_aa: CASSFSGTGMNTEAFF; cdr3_nt: TGTGCCAGCTCATTTTCCGGGACAGGGATGAACACTGAAGCTTTCTTT
d_call: TRBD2; j_call: TRBJ2-1; clone_size: .; v_call: TRBV9; cdr3_aa: CASSGGTSGGAGQFF; cdr3_nt: TGTGCCAGCAGCGGGGGGACTAGCGGGGGGGCCGGGCAGTTCTTC
d_call: TRBD1; j_call: TRBJ1-3; clone_size: .; v_call: TRBV18; cdr3_aa: CASSPNRDRVGNTIYF; cdr3_nt: TGTGCCAGCTCACCCAACCGGGACAGGGTCGGAAACACCATATATTTT
d_call: .; j_call: TRBJ1-1; clone_size: .; v_call: TRBV3-1/TRBV3-2; cdr3_aa: CASSGPSFHQSGTEAFF; cdr3_nt: TGTGCCAGCAGCGGCCCCTCCTTTCATCAGTCGGGTACTGAAGCTTTCTTT
d_call: .; j_call: TRBJ2-5; clone_size: .; v_call: TRBV5-4; cdr3_aa: CASSLGPEYAETQYF; cdr3_nt: TGTGCCAGCAGCTTGGGCCCGGAGTACGCAGAGACCCAGTACTTC
d_call: .; j_call: TRBJ2-7; clone_size: .; v_call: TRBV2; cdr3_aa: CASSEALSRGVPYEQYF; cdr3_nt: TGTGCCAGCAGTGAAGCGCTTAGCCGCGGGGTGCCCTACGAGCAGTACTTC
d_call: TRBD1; j_call: TRBJ1-6; clone_size: .; v_call: TRBV13; cdr3_aa: CASSLKAGTGVSPLHF; cdr3_nt: TGTGCCAGCAGCTTAAAGGCCGGGACAGGGGTTTCACCCCTCCACTTT
d_call: TRBD1; j_call: TRBJ2-7; clone_size: .; v_call: TRBV29-1; cdr3_aa: CSVREGGQPYEQYF; cdr3_nt: TGCAGCGTTCGTGAAGGGGGACAGCCCTACGAGCAGTACTTC
d_call: .; j_call: TRBJ2-7; clone_size: .; v_call: TRBV7-2; cdr3_aa: CASSIGPRTGEQYF; cdr3_nt: TGTGCCAGCAGCATCGGGCCTCGTACGGGAGAGCAGTACTTC
d_call: .; j_call: TRBJ2-7; clone_size: .; v_call: TRBV2; cdr3_aa: CASSEGPSPPYEQYF; cdr3_nt: TGTGCCAGCAGTGAAGGGCCTAGCCCCCCCTACGAGCAGTACTTC
d_call: .; j_call: TRBJ1-5; clone_size: few; v_call: TRBV21-1; cdr3_aa: CASSEGQGSNLNQPQHF; cdr3_nt: TGTGCCAGCAGCGAGGGACAGGGATCCAATCTCAATCAGCCCCAGCATTTT
d_call: TRBD2; j_call: TRBJ2-7; clone_size: .; v_call: TRBV29-1; cdr3_aa: CSALAGGIYEQYF; cdr3_nt: TGCAGCGCTTTAGCGGGAGGAATCTACGAGCAGTACTTC
d_call: TRBD1; j_call: TRBJ2-2; clone_size: .; v_call: TRBV6-6; cdr3_aa: CASSQIRDRGRAGELFF; cdr3_nt: TGTGCCAGCAGTCAGATCCGGGACAGGGGGCGCGCCGGGGAGCTGTTTTTT
d_call: TRBD1; j_call: TRBJ1-1; clone_size: few; v_call: TRBV10-2; cdr3_aa: CASSEQGTGTYTEAFF; cdr3_nt: TGCGCCAGCAGTGAGCAGGGGACAGGGACCTACACTGAAGCTTTCTTT
d_call: .; j_call: TRBJ1-6; clone_size: .; v_call: TRBV6-1; cdr3_aa: CASSLGASYNSPLHF; cdr3_nt: TGTGCCAGCAGCCTAGGGGCGTCCTATAATTCACCCCTCCACTTT
d_call: TRBD1; j_call: TRBJ2-1; clone_size: .; v_call: TRBV5-8; cdr3_aa: CASSSTGTGPSYNEQFF; cdr3_nt: TGTGCCAGCAGCTCAACAGGGACAGGTCCCTCCTACAATGAGCAGTTCTTC
d_call: TRBD1; j_call: TRBJ1-5; clone_size: few; v_call: TRBV19; cdr3_aa: CASSPGQGFNQPQHF; cdr3_nt: TGTGCCAGTAGTCCGGGACAGGGGTTCAATCAGCCCCAGCATTTT
d_call: .; j_call: TRBJ2-5; clone_size: few; v_call: TRBV10-1; cdr3_aa: CASSGSAEGQETQYF; cdr3_nt: TGCGCCAGCAGTGGATCGGCGGAGGGGCAAGAGACCCAGTACTTC
d_call: TRBD2; j_call: TRBJ2-1; clone_size: .; v_call: TRBV27; cdr3_aa: CASSPRSRWTSGGLINYNEQFF; cdr3_nt: TGTGCCAGCAGTCCACGATCACGCTGGACTAGCGGGGGCCTTATAAATTACAATGAGCAGTTCTTC